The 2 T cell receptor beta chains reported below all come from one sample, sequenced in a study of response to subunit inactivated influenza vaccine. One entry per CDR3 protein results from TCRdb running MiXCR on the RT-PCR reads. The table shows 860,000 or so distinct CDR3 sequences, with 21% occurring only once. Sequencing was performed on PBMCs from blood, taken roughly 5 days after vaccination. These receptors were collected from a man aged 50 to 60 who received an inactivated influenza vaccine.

CDR3 residues: CSVEASLREQYF. The CDR3, as DNA: TGCAGCGTTGAAGCTTCCCTTCGCGAGCAGTACTTC. The chain carries TRBV29-1 and TRBJ2-7, with D unclear. V was cut by 1 base and J by 6 bases, with 10 bases left in between. Germline V CDR1 and CDR2: SQVTM, ANQGSEA. The CDR3 consists of 12 residues.

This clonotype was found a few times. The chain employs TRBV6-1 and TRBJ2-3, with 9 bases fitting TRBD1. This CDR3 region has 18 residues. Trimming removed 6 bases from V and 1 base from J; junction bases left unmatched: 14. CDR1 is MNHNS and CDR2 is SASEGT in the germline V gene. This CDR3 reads CASRDVPGQGRGTDTQYF. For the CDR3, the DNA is TGTGCCAGCAGGGACGTCCCGGGACAGGGCCGAGGCACAGATACGCAGTATTTT.